Below are 14 T cell receptor beta chains sequenced from a single sample in a study of human T cells and chemical hapten exposure. Time point meaning: patch test 2, 6 weeks after DPC sensitization. As for treatment: therapeutic diphenylcyclopropenone sensitization with weekly scalp DPC. Each CDR3 protein is one row after TCRdb ran MiXCR on the RACE reads. The table has more than 90,000 distinct CDR3 sequences, roughly 10% seen once. The sequences come from whole blood, collected in connection with sensitization to the hapten diphenylcyclopropenone (DPC). The receptors were gathered from a woman aged 40 to 50 with alopecia areata. Some clones in this sample may be carry-over from other donors' samples.

V gene TRBV20-1 combines with J gene TRBJ2-2; D is possibly TRBD1 or TRBD2 (5 bases each). Germline loops: CDR1 DFQATT, CDR2 SNEGSKA (reference sequence). V was pared by 5 bases and J by 11 bases, with 12 bases between. There are 11 residues in the CDR3. As DNA, the CDR3 is TGCAGTGCTGGAACCGGGGCCGAGCTGTTTTTT. It yields the protein CSAGTGAELFF.

This clonotype has a count of ten or more. The genes are TRBV7-6 and TRBJ1-6, with D possibly TRBD1 on 5 matching bases. The ends were cut back, 5 bases at V and 4 bases at J, with 12 bases in the middle. In germline, CDR1 is SGHVS, CDR2 FNYEAQ. The CDR3 spans 15 residues. The CDR3 sequence is CASSRDANYNSPLHF. The CDR3 region has the DNA TGTGCCAGCAGCCGGGACGCAAATTATAATTCACCCCTCCACTTT.

The V gene is TRBV6-2 or TRBV6-3, the J gene TRBJ2-5, with D perhaps matching TRBD2 (5 bases). Trimming cost V 4 bases and J 6 bases, with 6 bases left between them. Looked up from germline, CDR1 is MNHEY and CDR2 is SVGEGT. This CDR3 region has 11 residues. The CDR3 reads CASSFGKTQYF. In DNA, the CDR3 is TGTGCCAGCAGTTTCGGGAAGACCCAGTACTTC.

This clonotype was counted ten times or more. The V and J genes are TRBV2 and TRBJ2-7; TRBD1 agrees at 8 bases. In germline, CDR1 is SNHLY, CDR2 FYNNEI. This CDR3 spans 11 amino acids. The CDR3 sequence is CVVDRVPEQYF. CDR3 DNA: TGTGTCGTGGACAGGGTTCCCGAGCAGTACTTC. Based on the CDR3 plus reference TRBV2 and TRBJ2-7, the full variable domain is EPEVTQTPSHQVTQMGQEVILRCVPISNHLYFYWYRQILGQKVEFLVSFYNNEISEKSEIFDDQFSVERPDGSNFTLKIRSTKLEDSAMYFCVVDRVPEQYFGPGTRLTVT.

For this clonotype: Germline and junction disagree at one end, which may indicate a read error. The chain is built from TRBV27 and TRBJ1-1; D is ambiguous. Germline lookup yields CDR1 MNHEY and CDR2 SMNVEV (reference sequence). The CDR3 runs to 15 residues. CDR3 coding DNA: TGTGCCAGCAGTCTATCCCGCCTTCCGAACACTGAAGCTTTCTTT. It encodes CASSLSRLPNTEAFF.

The table lists this clonotype with a few counts. V gene TRBV5-1 combines with J gene TRBJ1-5, with 11 nucleotides matching TRBD1. Germline values: CDR1 SGHRS, CDR2 YFSETQ. Trimming cost V 0 bases and J 7 bases; bases outside gene matches: 3. The CDR3 extends over 15 amino acids. The CDR3 DNA reads TGCGCCAGCAGCTTGGACGGGACAGGGGGACAGCCCCAGCATTTT. Encoded protein: CASSLDGTGGQPQHF.

The genes are TRBV9 and TRBJ2-4; D is unresolved. The CDR3 consists of 15 residues. In germline, CDR1 is SGDLS, CDR2 YYNGEE. The ends were cut back, 0 bases at V and 5 bases at J, with 12 bases in the middle. This CDR3 reads CASSVGRQPENIQYF. The CDR3 bases are TGTGCCAGCAGCGTAGGACGGCAACCTGAAAACATTCAGTACTTC.

V usage is TRBV7-2 and J usage is TRBJ1-3, with D unclear. The V end was cut by 3 bases, the J end by 4 bases, with 13 bases between. The CDR3 covers 15 residues. Germline V lookup: CDR1 SGHTA, CDR2 FQGNSA. DNA for the CDR3: TGTGCCAGCAGCTTGCTCACCAACCGGGGAAACACCATATATTTT. Its translation: CASSLLTNRGNTIYF.

This sequence joins TRBV7-2 and TRBJ2-7, with TRBD2 as a possible D gene (7 bases). Deletions cut 4 bases from V and 6 bases from J, with 16 bases between. The CDR3 totals 14 residues. CDR1 is SGHTA and CDR2 is FQGNSA in the germline V gene. CDR3 sequence: CASSSRAGAGEQYF. The CDR3 nucleotides are TGTGCCAGCAGCTCACGTGCGGGGGCTGGCGAGCAGTACTTC. The whole variable domain, filled in from reference TRBV7-2 and TRBJ2-7, reads GAGVSQSPSNKVTEKGKDVELRCDPISGHTALYWYRQSLGQGLEFLIYFQGNSAPDKSGLPSDRFSAERTGGSVSTLTIQRTQQEDSAVYLCASSSRAGAGEQYFGPGTRLTVT.

This clonotype occurred a few times. J is TRBJ2-7 and V is TRBV30, with D perhaps TRBD1 or TRBD2 (6 bases each). Germline V gene lookup returns CDR1 GTSNPN and CDR2 SVGIG (reference sequence). Trimming shortened V by 0 bases and J by 7 bases, and 13 bases separated the two germline ends. This CDR3 comprises 13 residues. Written as DNA, the CDR3 is TGTGCCTGGAGTGTAAACAGGGCGGGGGAGCAGTACTTC. Translated: CAWSVNRAGEQYF.

This clonotype was counted only a few times. The chain uses TRBV4-2 and TRBJ2-1; 10 bases fit TRBD2. This CDR3 contains 17 residues. The ends lost 0 bases at V and 7 bases at J; junction bases unmatched: 9. Germline V CDR1 and CDR2: LGHNA, YNFKEQ. The CDR3 region has the DNA TGTGCCAGCAGCCAAGATAGGCTAGCGGGAGTGGCAAATGAGCAGTTCTTC. Its translation: CASSQDRLAGVANEQFF.

This clonotype was counted only a few times. The chain uses TRBV4-1 and TRBJ1-3; no clear D. CDR3 length equals 14 residues. Trimming left V 1 base short and J 4 bases short, with 8 bases between. The V gene's germline CDR1 is MGHRA and CDR2 YSYEKL. The CDR3 DNA follows: TGCGCCAGCAGCCAAGGGACGGAAGGAAACACCATATATTTT. This sequence encodes CASSQGTEGNTIYF.

This clonotype was observed at least ten times. The V call is TRBV7-9, the J call TRBJ1-1; D is perhaps TRBD1 (6 bases). From germline, CDR1 is SEHNR and CDR2 FQNEAQ (reference sequence). The CDR3 runs to 13 residues. V was pared by 5 bases and J by 7 bases, with 14 bases between. CDR3 residues: CASSPGDLGEAFF. The CDR3 DNA sequence: TGTGCCAGCAGCCCAGGGGACCTGGGTGAAGCTTTCTTT.

This clonotype has only a few counts. This chain joins TRBV18 and TRBJ1-3; TRBD1 agrees at 8 bases. Trimming took 3 bases from V and 4 from J; bases not matched to a gene: 2. The germline V gene encodes CDR1 KGHSH and CDR2 LQKENI. CDR3 length: 14 amino acids. DNA for the CDR3: TGTGCCAGCTCACCCGACAGGGGAGGAAACACCATATATTTT. The encoded protein is CASSPDRGGNTIYF.